The entry below describes one TCR beta chain. These data are taken from a study of T cell responses to AZD1222 COVID-19 vaccine. The ends were cut back, 3 bases at V and 9 bases at J, with 9 bases in the middle. Germline lookup yields CDR1 SEHNR and CDR2 FQNEAQ (reference sequence). The CDR3 loop spans 12 amino acids. Profiled with immunoSEQ multiplex PCR; TCRdb holds only in-frame clones, not every one. Of about 96,000 clones listed, about nine tenths were seen once; the top ten hold under 2%. The gene calls are TRBV7-9 and TRBJ1-5; D ambiguous. This TCR came from an adult in good health. This specimen was peripheral blood, taken on day 0 of AZD1222 vaccination. The CDR3 loop reads CASSFPKGPQHF. The CDR3 DNA follows: TGTGCCAGCAGCTTCCCTAAGGGGCCCCAGCATTTT.